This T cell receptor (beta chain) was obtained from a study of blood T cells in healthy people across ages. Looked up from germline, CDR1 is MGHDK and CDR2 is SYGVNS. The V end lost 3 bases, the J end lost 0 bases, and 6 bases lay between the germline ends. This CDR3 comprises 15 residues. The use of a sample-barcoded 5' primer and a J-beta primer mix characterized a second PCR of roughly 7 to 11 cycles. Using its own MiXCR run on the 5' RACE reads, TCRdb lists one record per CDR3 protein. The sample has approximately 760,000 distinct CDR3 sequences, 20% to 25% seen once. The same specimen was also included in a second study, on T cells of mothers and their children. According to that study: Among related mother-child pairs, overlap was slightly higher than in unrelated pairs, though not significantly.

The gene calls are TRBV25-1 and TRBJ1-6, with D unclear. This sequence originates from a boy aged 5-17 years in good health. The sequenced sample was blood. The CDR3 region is CASSDVSSYNSPLHF. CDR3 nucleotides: TGTGCCAGCAGTGACGTGAGCTCCTATAATTCACCCCTCCACTTT.